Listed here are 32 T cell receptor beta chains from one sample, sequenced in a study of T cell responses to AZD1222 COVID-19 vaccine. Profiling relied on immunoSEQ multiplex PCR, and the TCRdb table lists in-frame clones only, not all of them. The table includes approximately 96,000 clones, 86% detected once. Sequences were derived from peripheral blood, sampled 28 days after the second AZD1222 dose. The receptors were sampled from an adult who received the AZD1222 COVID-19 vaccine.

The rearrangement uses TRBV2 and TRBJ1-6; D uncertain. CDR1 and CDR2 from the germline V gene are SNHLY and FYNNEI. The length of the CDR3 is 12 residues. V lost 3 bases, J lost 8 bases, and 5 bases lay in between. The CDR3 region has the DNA TGTGCCAGCAGTGACAGCCATTCACCCCTCCACTTT. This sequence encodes CASSDSHSPLHF.

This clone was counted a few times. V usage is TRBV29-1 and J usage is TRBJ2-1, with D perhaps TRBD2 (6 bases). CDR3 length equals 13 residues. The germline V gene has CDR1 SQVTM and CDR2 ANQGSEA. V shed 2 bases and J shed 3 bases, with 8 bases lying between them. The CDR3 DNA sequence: TGCAGCGTTGAATCCGGGAGCTACAATGAGCAGTTCTTC. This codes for CSVESGSYNEQFF.

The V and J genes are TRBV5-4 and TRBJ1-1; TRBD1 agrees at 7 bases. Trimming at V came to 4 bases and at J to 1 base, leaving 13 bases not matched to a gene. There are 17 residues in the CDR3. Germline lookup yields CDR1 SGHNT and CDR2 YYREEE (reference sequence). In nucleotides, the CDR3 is TGTGCCAGCAGCCCTATGCGAGGGGGCAGGGGGAACACTGAAGCTTTCTTT. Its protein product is CASSPMRGGRGNTEAFF.

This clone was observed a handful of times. The chain's CDR3 is CASTPGQGAAYEQYF. In nucleotides, the CDR3 is TGCGCCAGCACCCCGGGACAGGGGGCCGCCTACGAGCAGTACTTC. The gene calls are TRBV5-1 and TRBJ2-7; 12 positions match TRBD1. Germline trimming cut 6 bases from V and 2 bases from J; bases unmatched to any gene: 6. Germline lookup yields CDR1 SGHRS and CDR2 YFSETQ. The CDR3 sequence is 15 residues long.

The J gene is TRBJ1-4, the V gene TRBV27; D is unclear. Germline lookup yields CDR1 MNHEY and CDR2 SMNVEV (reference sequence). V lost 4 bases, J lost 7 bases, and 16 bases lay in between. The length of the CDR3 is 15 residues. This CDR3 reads CASSSRTRPGEKLFF. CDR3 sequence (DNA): TGTGCCAGCAGTTCCCGGACCCGACCCGGTGAAAAACTGTTTTTT.

The CDR3: CATSRDRGAEAFF. CDR3 bases: TGTGCCACCAGCAGAGATCGGGGCGCTGAAGCTTTCTTT. The chain links TRBV15 to TRBJ1-1, with a weak D call TRBD1 (5 bases). Trimming stripped 0 bases from V and 6 bases from J, with 8 bases between. Germline assignment: CDR1 LNHNV and CDR2 YYDKDF (reference sequence). This CDR3 spans 13 amino acids.

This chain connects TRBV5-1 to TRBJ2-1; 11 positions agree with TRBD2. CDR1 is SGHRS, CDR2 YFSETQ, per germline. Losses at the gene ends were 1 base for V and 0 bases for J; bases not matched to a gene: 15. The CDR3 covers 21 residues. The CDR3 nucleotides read TGCGCCAGCAGCTTGACCCCCGTGGGGACTAGCGGCCCAAGCTCCTACAATGAGCAGTTCTTC. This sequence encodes CASSLTPVGTSGPSSYNEQFF. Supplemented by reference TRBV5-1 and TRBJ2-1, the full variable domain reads KAGVTQTPRYLIKTRGQQVTLSCSPISGHRSVSWYQQTPGQGLQFLFEYFSETQRNKGNFPGRFSGRQFSNSRSEMNVSTLELGDSALYLCASSLTPVGTSGPSSYNEQFFGPGTRLTVL.

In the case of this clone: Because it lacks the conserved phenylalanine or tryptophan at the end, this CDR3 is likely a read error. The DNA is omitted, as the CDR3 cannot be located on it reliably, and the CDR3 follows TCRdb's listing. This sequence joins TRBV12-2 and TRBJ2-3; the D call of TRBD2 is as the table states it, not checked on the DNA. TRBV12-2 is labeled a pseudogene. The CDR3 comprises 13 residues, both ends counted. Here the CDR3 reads CASRLAGTRGTRG.

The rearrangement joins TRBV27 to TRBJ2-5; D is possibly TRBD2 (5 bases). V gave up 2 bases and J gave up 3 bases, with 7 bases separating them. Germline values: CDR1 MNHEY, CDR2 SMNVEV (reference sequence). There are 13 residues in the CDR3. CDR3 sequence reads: CASSLTGKETQYF. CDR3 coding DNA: TGTGCCAGCAGTTTAACGGGGAAAGAGACCCAGTACTTC.

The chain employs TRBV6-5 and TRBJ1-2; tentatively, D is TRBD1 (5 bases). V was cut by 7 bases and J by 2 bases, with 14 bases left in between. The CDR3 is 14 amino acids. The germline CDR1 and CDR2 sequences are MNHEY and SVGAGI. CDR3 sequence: CASTPYEGNYGYTF. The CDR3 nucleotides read TGTGCCAGCACCCCCTATGAGGGGAACTATGGCTACACCTTC.

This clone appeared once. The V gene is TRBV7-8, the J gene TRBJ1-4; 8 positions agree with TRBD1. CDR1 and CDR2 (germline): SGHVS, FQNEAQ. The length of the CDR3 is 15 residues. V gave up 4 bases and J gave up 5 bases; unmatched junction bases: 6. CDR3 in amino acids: CASSSNQGANEKLFF. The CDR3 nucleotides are TGTGCCAGCAGCTCCAATCAGGGGGCGAATGAAAAACTGTTTTTT.

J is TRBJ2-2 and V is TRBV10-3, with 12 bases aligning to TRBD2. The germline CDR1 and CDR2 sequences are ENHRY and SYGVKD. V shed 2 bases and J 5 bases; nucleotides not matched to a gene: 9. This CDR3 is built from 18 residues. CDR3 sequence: CAISERATSGSGTGELFF. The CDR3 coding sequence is TGTGCCATCAGTGAGAGGGCGACTAGCGGGAGCGGGACCGGGGAGCTGTTTTTT.

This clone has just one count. CDR3 sequence (DNA): TGTGCCACCAGTGATAATTCCGGGACGTCCTCCTACAATGAGCAGTTCTTC. Protein sequence: CATSDNSGTSSYNEQFF. The chain has TRBV24-1 and TRBJ2-1, with D perhaps given as TRBD1 or TRBD2 (5 bases each). The V gene lost 3 bases and the J gene lost 0 bases, with 14 bases spanning the gap. Germline-derived CDR1 and CDR2 are KGHDR and SFDVKD. The CDR3 loop spans 17 amino acids.

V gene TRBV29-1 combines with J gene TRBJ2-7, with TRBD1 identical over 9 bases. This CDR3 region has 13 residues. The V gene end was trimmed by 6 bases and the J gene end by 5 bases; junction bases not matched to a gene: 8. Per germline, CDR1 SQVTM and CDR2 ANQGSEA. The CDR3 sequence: CSVGGQGKNEQYF. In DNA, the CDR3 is TGCAGCGTGGGCGGACAGGGGAAGAACGAGCAGTACTTC.

This CDR3 is CASSESRQGTGNTIYF. DNA for the CDR3: TGTGCCAGCAGTGAATCCCGCCAGGGGACTGGAAACACCATATATTTT. The V gene is TRBV25-1, the J gene TRBJ1-3; maybe TRBD1 (6 bases). This CDR3 contains 16 residues. Germline CDR1 MGHDK, CDR2 SYGVNS. V was cut by 1 base and J by 2 bases, with 12 bases left in between.

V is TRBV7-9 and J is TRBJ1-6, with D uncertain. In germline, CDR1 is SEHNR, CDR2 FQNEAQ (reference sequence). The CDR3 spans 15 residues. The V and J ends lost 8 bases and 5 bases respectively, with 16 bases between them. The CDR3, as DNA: TGTGCCAGCGGTATAGGCAGTCTTAATAATTCACCCCTCCACTTT. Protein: CASGIGSLNNSPLHF.

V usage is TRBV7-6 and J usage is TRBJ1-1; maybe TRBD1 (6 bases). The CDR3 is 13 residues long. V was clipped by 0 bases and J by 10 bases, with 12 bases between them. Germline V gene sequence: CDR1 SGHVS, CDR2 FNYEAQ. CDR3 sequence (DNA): TGTGCCAGCAGCTTAGCGGGGGGGCAGGGAGCTTTCTTT. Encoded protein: CASSLAGGQGAFF.

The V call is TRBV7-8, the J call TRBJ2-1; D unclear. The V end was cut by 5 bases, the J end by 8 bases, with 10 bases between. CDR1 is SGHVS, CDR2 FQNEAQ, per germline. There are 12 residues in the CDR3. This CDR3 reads CASSHFQYEQFF. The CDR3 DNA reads TGTGCCAGCAGCCACTTTCAATATGAGCAGTTCTTC.

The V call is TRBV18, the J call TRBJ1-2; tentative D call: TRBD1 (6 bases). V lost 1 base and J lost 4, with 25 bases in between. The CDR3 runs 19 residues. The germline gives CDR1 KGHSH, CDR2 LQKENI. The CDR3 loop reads CASSPQNSGRGRSAYGYTF. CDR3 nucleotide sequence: TGTGCCAGCTCACCACAAAACAGTGGGCGGGGGCGATCGGCCTATGGCTACACCTTC. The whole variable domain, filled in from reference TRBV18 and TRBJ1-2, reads NAGVMQNPRHLVRRRGQEARLRCSPMKGHSHVYWYRQLPEEGLKFMVYLQKENIIDESGMPKERFSAEFPKEGPSILRIQQVVRGDSAAYFCASSPQNSGRGRSAYGYTFGSGTRLTVV.

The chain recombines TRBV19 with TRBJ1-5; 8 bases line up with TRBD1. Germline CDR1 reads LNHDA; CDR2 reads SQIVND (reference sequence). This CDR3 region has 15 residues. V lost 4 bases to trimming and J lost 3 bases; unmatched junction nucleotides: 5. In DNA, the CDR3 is TGTGCCAGTAGTAGGGCAGGGGGCAACAATCAGCCCCAGCATTTT. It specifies CASSRAGGNNQPQHF. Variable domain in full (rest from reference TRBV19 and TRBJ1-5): DGGITQSPKYLFRKEGQNVTLSCEQNLNHDAMYWYRQDPGQGLRLIYYSQIVNDFQKGDIAEGYSVSREKKESFPLTVTSAQKNPTAFYLCASSRAGGNNQPQHFGDGTRLSIL.

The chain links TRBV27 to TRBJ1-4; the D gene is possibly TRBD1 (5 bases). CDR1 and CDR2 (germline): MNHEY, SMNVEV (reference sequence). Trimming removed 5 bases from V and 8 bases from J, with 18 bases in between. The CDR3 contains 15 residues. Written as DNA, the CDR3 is TGTGCCAGCAGTGCTGCAGGTTTGGGGGAGGAAAAACTGTTTTTT. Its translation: CASSAAGLGEEKLFF.

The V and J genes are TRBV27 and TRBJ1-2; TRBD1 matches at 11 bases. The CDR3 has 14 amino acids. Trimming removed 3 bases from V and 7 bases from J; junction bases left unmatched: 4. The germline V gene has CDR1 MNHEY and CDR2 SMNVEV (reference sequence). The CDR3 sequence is CASSFHGTGGGYTF. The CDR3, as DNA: TGTGCCAGCAGTTTCCACGGGACAGGGGGTGGCTACACCTTC.

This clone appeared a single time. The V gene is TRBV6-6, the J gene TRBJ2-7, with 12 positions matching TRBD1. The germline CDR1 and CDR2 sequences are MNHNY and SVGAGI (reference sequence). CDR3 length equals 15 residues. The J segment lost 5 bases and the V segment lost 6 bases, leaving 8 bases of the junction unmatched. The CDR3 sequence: CASSPSGTGGHEQYF. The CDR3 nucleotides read TGTGCCAGCAGCCCCAGTGGGACAGGGGGCCACGAGCAGTACTTC.

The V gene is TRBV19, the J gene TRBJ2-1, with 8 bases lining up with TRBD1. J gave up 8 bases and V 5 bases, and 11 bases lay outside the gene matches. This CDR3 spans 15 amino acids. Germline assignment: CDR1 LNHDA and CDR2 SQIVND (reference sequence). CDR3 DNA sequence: TGTGCCAGTAGTTACCCAGGGGGCAGGGGCGATGAGCAGTTCTTC. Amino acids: CASSYPGGRGDEQFF.

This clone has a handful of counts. The CDR3 protein is CASSLDRVSTEAFF. DNA for the CDR3: TGTGCCAGCAGCTTAGATCGGGTAAGCACTGAAGCTTTCTTT. The chain joins TRBV11-1 to TRBJ1-1; D is unresolved. Germline V gene sequence: CDR1 SGHAT, CDR2 FQDESV (reference sequence). Trimming pared 1 base from V and 4 bases from J, leaving 10 bases between. The CDR3 totals 14 residues.

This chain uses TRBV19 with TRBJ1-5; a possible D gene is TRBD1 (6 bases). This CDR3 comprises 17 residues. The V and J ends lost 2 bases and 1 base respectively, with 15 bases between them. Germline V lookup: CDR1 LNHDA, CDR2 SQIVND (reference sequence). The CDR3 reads CASSIPRGGASNQPQHF. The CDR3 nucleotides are TGTGCCAGTAGTATACCCAGGGGAGGGGCCAGCAATCAGCCCCAGCATTTT.

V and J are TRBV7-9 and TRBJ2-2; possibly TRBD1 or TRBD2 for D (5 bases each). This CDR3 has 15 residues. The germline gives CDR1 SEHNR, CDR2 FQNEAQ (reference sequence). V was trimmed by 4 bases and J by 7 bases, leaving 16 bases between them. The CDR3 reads CASSSRGDWGGELFF. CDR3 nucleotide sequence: TGTGCCAGCAGCTCCCGAGGGGATTGGGGCGGGGAGCTGTTTTTT.

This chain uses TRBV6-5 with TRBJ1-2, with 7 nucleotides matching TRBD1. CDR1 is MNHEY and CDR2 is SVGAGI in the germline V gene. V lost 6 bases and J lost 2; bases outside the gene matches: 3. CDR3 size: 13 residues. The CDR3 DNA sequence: TGTGCCAGCAGCCAGGGGGGAAACTATGGCTACACCTTC. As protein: CASSQGGNYGYTF.

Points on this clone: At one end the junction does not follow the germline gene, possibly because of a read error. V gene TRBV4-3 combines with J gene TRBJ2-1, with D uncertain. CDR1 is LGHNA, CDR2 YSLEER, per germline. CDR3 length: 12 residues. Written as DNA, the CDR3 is TGCGCCAGCAGCCAACAATACAGTGAGCAGTTCTTC. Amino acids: CASSQQYSEQFF.

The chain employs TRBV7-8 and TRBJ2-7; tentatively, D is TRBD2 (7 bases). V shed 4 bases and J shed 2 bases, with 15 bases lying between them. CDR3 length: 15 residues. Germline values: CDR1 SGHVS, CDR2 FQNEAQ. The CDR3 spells CASSWGGAVTYEQYF. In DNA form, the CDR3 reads TGTGCCAGCAGCTGGGGGGGGGCTGTAACCTACGAGCAGTACTTC. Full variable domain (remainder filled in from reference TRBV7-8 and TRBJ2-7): GAGVSQSPRYKVAKRGQDVALRCDPISGHVSLFWYQQALGQGPEFLTYFQNEAQLDKSGLPSDRFFAERPEGSVSTLKIQRTQQEDSAVYLCASSWGGAVTYEQYFGPGTRLTVT.

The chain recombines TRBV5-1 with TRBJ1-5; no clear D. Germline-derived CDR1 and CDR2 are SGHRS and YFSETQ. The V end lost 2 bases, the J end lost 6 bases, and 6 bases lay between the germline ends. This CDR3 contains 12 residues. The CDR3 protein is CASSFEGQPQHF. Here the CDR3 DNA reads TGCGCCAGCAGCTTCGAGGGTCAGCCCCAGCATTTT.

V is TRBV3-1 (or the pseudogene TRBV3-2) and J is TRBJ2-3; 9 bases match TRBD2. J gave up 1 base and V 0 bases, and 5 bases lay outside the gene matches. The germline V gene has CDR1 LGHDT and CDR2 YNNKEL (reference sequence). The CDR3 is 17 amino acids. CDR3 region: CASSQDPAGGGTDTQYF. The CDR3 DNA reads TGTGCCAGCAGCCAAGATCCCGCGGGAGGGGGCACAGATACGCAGTATTTT.